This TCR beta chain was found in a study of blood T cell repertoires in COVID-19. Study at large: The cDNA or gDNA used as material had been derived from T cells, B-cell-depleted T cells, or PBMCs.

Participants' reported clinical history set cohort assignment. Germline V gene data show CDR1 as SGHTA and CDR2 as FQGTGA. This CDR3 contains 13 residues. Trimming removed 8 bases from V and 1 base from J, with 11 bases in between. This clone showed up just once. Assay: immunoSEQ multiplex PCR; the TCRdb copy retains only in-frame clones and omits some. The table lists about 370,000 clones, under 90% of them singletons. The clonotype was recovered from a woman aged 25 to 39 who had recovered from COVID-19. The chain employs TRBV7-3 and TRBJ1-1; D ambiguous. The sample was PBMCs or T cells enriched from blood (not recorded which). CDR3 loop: CASATSGNTEAFF. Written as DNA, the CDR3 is TGTGCCAGCGCCACCTCAGGGAACACTGAAGCTTTCTTT.